One and the same sample provided the 13 T cell receptor beta chains below, sequenced in a study of T cell responses to AZD1222 COVID-19 vaccine. TCRdb's table, derived via immunoSEQ multiplex PCR, lists solely in-frame clones and lacks some. The sample yields approximately 130,000 clones, 88% seen once. The sequences come from peripheral blood, collected 28 days after the second AZD1222 dose. These TCRs come from an adult who received the AZD1222 COVID-19 vaccine.

V usage is TRBV11-2 and J usage is TRBJ2-2, with TRBD1 identical over 9 bases. The CDR3 runs 16 residues. V lost 5 bases, J lost 6 bases, and 10 bases stayed unmatched. From germline, CDR1 is SGHAT and CDR2 FQNNGV. CDR3 loop: CASSTNRGRGAGELFF. The CDR3 coding sequence is TGTGCCAGCAGCACTAACAGGGGGCGCGGGGCCGGGGAGCTGTTTTTT.

The chain is built from TRBV5-4 and TRBJ2-2, with no clear D. CDR1 is SGHNT and CDR2 is YYREEE in the germline V gene (reference sequence). Trimming removed 6 bases at V and 4 bases at J, with 10 bases between. CDR3 length: 13 amino acids. This chain's CDR3 is CASTNVPTGELFF. The DNA for the CDR3 is TGTGCCAGCACCAACGTGCCCACCGGGGAGCTGTTTTTT.

The V call is TRBV3-1 (or the pseudogene TRBV3-2), the J call TRBJ1-2; tentative D call: TRBD1 (5 bases). Trimming took 4 bases from V and 4 from J, leaving 16 bases between them. Germline V CDR1 and CDR2: LGHDT, YNNKEL (reference sequence). The CDR3 is made up of 15 amino acids. Here the CDR3 DNA reads TGTGCCAGCAGCCCGGGGACCGGCCTGGCCTATGGCTACACCTTC. Translation: CASSPGTGLAYGYTF.

The J gene is TRBJ1-5, the V gene TRBV30, with unresolved D. The germline CDR1 and CDR2 sequences are GTSNPN and SVGIG (reference sequence). CDR3 length equals 13 residues. Trimming left V 6 bases short and J 2 bases short, with 11 bases between. CDR3 sequence: CACDPTGNQPQHF. CDR3 DNA: TGTGCCTGTGACCCCACGGGCAATCAGCCCCAGCATTTT.

The rearrangement links TRBV5-1 to TRBJ1-2; D is ambiguous. The germline gives CDR1 SGHRS, CDR2 YFSETQ. The ends were cut back, 4 bases at V and 4 bases at J, with 11 bases in the middle. CDR3 length: 13 residues. The CDR3 is CASSEPEGYGYTF. The DNA for the CDR3 is TGCGCCAGCAGCGAACCGGAGGGCTATGGCTACACCTTC.

V is TRBV27 and J is TRBJ2-1; 10 nucleotides match TRBD1. Trimming removed 6 bases from V and 6 bases from J; junction bases left unmatched: 8. This CDR3 has 15 amino acids. The germline V gene has CDR1 MNHEY and CDR2 SMNVEV (reference sequence). The CDR3 bases are TGTGCCAGCAGCCCAGGACAGGGGGAAGTCAATGAGCAGTTCTTC. Protein product: CASSPGQGEVNEQFF.

This clone was counted only a few times. This rearrangement joins TRBV7-9 to TRBJ1-1; no clear D. The V and J ends lost 1 base and 0 bases respectively, with 3 bases between them. Germline V gene lookup returns CDR1 SEHNR and CDR2 FQNEAQ (reference sequence). The CDR3 has 13 amino acids. The DNA for the CDR3 is TGTGCCAGCAGCTTAGATTTGAACACTGAAGCTTTCTTT. It is translated as CASSLDLNTEAFF. Supplemented by reference TRBV7-9 and TRBJ1-1, the full variable domain reads DTGVSQNPRHKITKRGQNVTFRCDPISEHNRLYWYRQTLGQGPEFLTYFQNEAQLEKSRLLSDRFSAERPKGSFSTLEIQRTEQGDSAMYLCASSLDLNTEAFFGQGTRLTVV.

The V and J genes are TRBV25-1 and TRBJ2-7, with 7 nucleotides matching TRBD2. With 4 bases clipped from V and 3 bases from J, the junction kept 3 bases outside the gene matches. Germline CDR1 MGHDK, CDR2 SYGVNS. The CDR3 extends over 13 amino acids. CDR3: CASSVPGGYEQYF. CDR3 DNA sequence: TGTGCCAGCAGTGTTCCGGGAGGCTACGAGCAGTACTTC.

V gene TRBV2 combines with J gene TRBJ1-4; the D gene is possibly TRBD1 (6 bases). The germline V and J ends were trimmed by 8 bases and 4 bases, with 11 bases remaining between them. The CDR3 sequence is 13 residues long. The V gene's germline CDR1 is SNHLY and CDR2 FYNNEI. The CDR3 sequence is CASRGQINEKLFF. CDR3 bases: TGTGCCAGCCGCGGACAGATTAATGAAAAACTGTTTTTT.

V gene TRBV7-6 combines with J gene TRBJ2-7, with 8 bases fitting TRBD2. The CDR3 sequence is 17 residues long. V dropped 5 bases and J dropped 5; count of bases not matched to a gene: 17. Looked up from germline, CDR1 is SGHVS and CDR2 is FNYEAQ. Here the CDR3 DNA reads TGTGCCAGCAGCCCTGACCGGGTAATAGCGGGACTAAACGAGCAGTACTTC. Encoded protein: CASSPDRVIAGLNEQYF. The entire variable domain, with the rest obtained from reference TRBV7-6 and TRBJ2-7, is as follows: GAGVSQSPRYKVTKRGQDVALRCDPISGHVSLYWYRQALGQGPEFLTYFNYEAQQDKSGLPNDRFSAERPEGSISTLTIQRTEQRDSAMYRCASSPDRVIAGLNEQYFGPGTRLTVT.

The gene calls are TRBV19 and TRBJ1-1; D possibly corresponds to TRBD1 (5 bases). Deletions cut 5 bases from V and 1 base from J, with 11 bases between. The CDR3 length is 14 residues. Germline CDR1 is LNHDA and CDR2 is SQIVND (reference sequence). In nucleotides, the CDR3 is TGTGCCAGTAGTGCCCGGACACGGAACACTGAAGCTTTCTTT. Protein sequence: CASSARTRNTEAFF.

The rearrangement links TRBV28 to TRBJ2-3; 8 positions match TRBD2. The V segment lost 0 bases and the J segment 4 bases; nucleotides outside the gene matches: 9. This CDR3 is 17 amino acids long. Germline CDR1 MDHEN, CDR2 SYDVKM. The CDR3: CASSLWSAAGEADTQYF. As DNA, the CDR3 is TGTGCCAGCAGTTTATGGTCCGCAGCGGGAGAGGCAGATACGCAGTATTTT.

This sequence joins TRBV11-3 and TRBJ2-2; no clear D. CDR1 and CDR2 (germline): SGHNT, YENEEA. V was cut by 1 base and J by 0 bases, with 15 bases left in between. This CDR3 region has 18 residues. DNA of the CDR3: TGTGCCAGCAGCTTAGCCCTTCGTGCAGCGCCGAACACCGGGGAGCTGTTTTTT. Protein sequence: CASSLALRAAPNTGELFF.